This TCR beta chain emerged from a study of blood T cell repertoires in COVID-19 (dated by TCRdb to 2019 to 2021). For the study in its entirety: Samples covering the acute and convalescent phases of COVID-19 were provided by collaborators in the United States, Italy and Spain. The prospective study material was composed of cDNA or gDNA derived from T cells, B-cell-depleted T cells, or PBMCs. A de-identified subject ID, COVID-19 status, age in years and sex were almost always included in the sample metadata. The samples were drawn from the first 160 participants of the ongoing ImmuneRACE study and from more than 1,000 subjects provided by 6 global collaborators. Subjects who had been exposed to COVID-19, were actively infected with it, or had recovered from it provided the deeply sampled blood TCRbeta repertoires that made up the dataset. Where HLA class I and class II types were available, the types were taken from metadata supplied by the sample provider, not from assay-based typing. A freely available public database, intended as a resource for researchers studying the immune response to SARS-CoV-2, is where the repertoires were released.

Collaborating institutions collected whole blood in K2EDTA tubes following their own protocols. For TCRbeta analysis, collaborator samples were shipped as frozen whole blood, as isolated PBMCs, or as DNA extracted from either sample type. Including the terminal cysteine and phenylalanine, the CDR3 comprises 11 residues. Only the CDR3 DNA stays, 33 bases, in frame from base 1. A distance of 13 bases separates the germline ends of V and J, which lose 6 bases and 8 bases respectively. The germline V gene (reference sequence) specifies DFQATT as CDR1 and SNEGSKA as CDR2. Regarding this clone: What this receptor recognizes is not known. No per-base quality is available; no much larger clone lies one base away.

Overall results and qualifications from the work: The quantity of clinical and demographic metadata differed by source and by participant and was supplied without curation.

The immunoSEQ Assay, a bias-controlled multiplex PCR, was used to amplify TCRbeta CDR3 regions from genomic DNA. The source study handled its data this way. The number of nucleated cells in each sample was estimated by amplification of reference gene primers within the assay. To quantify the absolute abundance of each unique TCRbeta CDR3 rearrangement, sequence reads were collapsed and filtered. For each sample, productive Simpson clonality was calculated as the square root of Simpson's diversity index over productive rearrangements. In its TCRdb copy, this immuneACCESS table keeps in-frame sequences only and misses some clones. Where compared with another copy, unresolved V genes explain less than half of these, and the others have no known cause. V and J calls and clone size follow that table, whereas D and trimming were derived from the DNA. A total of approximately 160,000 clones appear in this sample, about 80% of them only once. Clones ranked in the top ten supply 7% to 9% of the sample.

Sample: peripheral blood. The receptor's source is a man aged 60-69 years with acute or convalescent COVID-19. The sequence links TRBV20-1 to TRBJ1-2; the D gene cannot be named for sure. The nucleotide sequence is given as TGCAGTGCCCCGGGAGCCCTCGGCTACACCTTC. Translated, it reads CSAPGALGYTF.